This record covers a single T cell receptor beta chain. This clone was recorded at least ten times. Its antigen is still unknown. The missing CDR3 end, 3 residues past where the read stops, is filled in from the germline J gene. Both CVID patients and healthy controls were predominantly of Caucasian heritage. Heparinized peripheral whole blood samples of 5 to 8 ml were collected from each donor. TCRbeta CDR3 repertoires were sequenced from genomic DNA of adults with common variable immune deficiency (CVID) and healthy adult controls. A total of around 22 healthy adult volunteers (approximately 12 female and some 10 male; age range roughly 23 to 75 years, mean age about 31) were included in the control group. Diluted blood was density-centrifuged over Hypaque 1077 or Ficoll-Paque to isolate peripheral blood mononuclear cells. Genomic DNA was obtained from unsorted mononuclear cells through either Qiagen column purification or a centrifugation-based method.

CVID samples and control samples contributed equivalent amounts of genomic DNA as sequencing input. For every sample, a 60 bp segment covering the rearranged TCRbeta CDR3 region was amplified and then sequenced. The immunoSEQ assay, a bias-corrected multiplex PCR combined with high-throughput sequencing, was used for TCRbeta amplification. The original pipeline was this. Every unique nucleotide sequence was considered a clone and was annotated with V, D and J genes, copy number and frequency. Sequences were labeled productive if in frame, and non-productive if out of frame or containing stop codons. As previously described, clonality was calculated on the basis of Shannon's entropy. The predicted amino acid sequences of productive clones were used to derive the mean CDR3 Kyte-Doolittle hydropathy. Using the R hclust function, scaled V gene usage was clustered hierarchically with Manhattan distance and complete linkage. Clone sharing by CDR3 amino acid sequence was assessed by resampling 12 repertoires per group over 100 rounds. The repertoires were searched for 55 to 75 published EBV-specific TCRbeta sequences and about 240 published CMV-specific TCRbeta sequences. Two CVID samples yielding fewer than 10,000 sequences were excluded from analysis, leaving approximately 40 CVID repertoires. Held by TCRdb, this immuneACCESS table contains in-frame sequences only and omits some clones. Under half of the omission traces to an unresolved V gene where checked; the cause of the rest is unknown. That table gives V, J and clone size, and the DNA gave D and trimming. The sample counts about 34,000 clones, each observed more than once. The biggest ten clones account for 0.75% to 1% of the sample.

This sample was taken from a study of T cell clonality in common variable immunodeficiency (dated by TCRdb to between 2014 and 2017). Summary of the overall study and its limitations: It was noted by the authors that sequencing of the repertoires of T cell subpopulations would be needed to clarify the cause of the increased clonality in CVID. Even though DNA input was the same, control samples had an average of around 75,000 unique sequences each, compared with some 32,000 in CVID samples. Correlations of repertoire features with clinical complications were constrained by heterogeneity among patients within the CVID cohort. Fewer deletions and N-nucleotide insertions were reportedly observed in CVID TCRbeta sequences, and highly modified clones with 13 or more V deletions were reportedly absent from CVID TCRbeta sequences. Healthy controls shared more TCRbeta clones with each other than CVID subjects shared among themselves (p < 0.0001). Compared with healthy controls, CVID subjects showed increased TCRbeta clonality (t-test p = 0.018), a feature most characteristic of about a third of subjects.

The CDR3, from cysteine to phenylalanine, totals 13 residues. The DNA shown is the part of the CDR3 that was read: 30 bases, in frame from base 1. As encoded in the germline V gene, CDR1 is SGHRS while CDR2 is YFSETQ. Trimming removed 1 base from V and 4 bases from J, leaving 8 bases between the germline ends. The chain couples TRBV5-1 to TRBJ1-2, with TRBD1 tentatively as D gene (5 bases match). The sequenced sample consisted of peripheral blood mononuclear cells. This receptor was taken from a person between 18 and 75 years old in good health. The part of the CDR3 DNA that was read is TGCGCCAGCAGCTTGCAAGGGGCCTATGGC. This sequence encodes CASSLQGAYG. The whole CDR3 sequence is CASSLQGAYGYTF.